What follows is one T cell receptor (beta chain) and its context. Its antigen is undetermined. Germline CDR1 is LGHNA and CDR2 is YSLEER. The V end was cut by 0 bases, the J end by 7 bases, with 25 bases between. The CDR3 is 18 amino acids. The record originates from a study of T cells after posttransplantation cyclophosphamide. Control samples came 1 year after myeloablative marrow transplants with methotrexate plus calcineurin inhibitor. Clones were sequenced by immunoSEQ multiplex PCR, and TCRdb holds only the in-frame ones, with some missing. The sample has about 15,000 clones; around 82% are singletons. Study observations and caveats: Later blood repertoires were often dominated by clones from the donor CD8+ memory compartment. After PTCy, TRB diversity resembled that of CNI/methotrexate controls.

Sequenced here: PBMCs, sampled 350 to 400 days after allogeneic stem cell transplant with calcineurin inhibitor and methotrexate. The clonotype originates from a young adult male patient who received an allogeneic stem cell transplant from a related donor, was CMV-positive, and had no GVHD. T cells may partly derive from the graft donor. The chain uses TRBV4-3 and TRBJ2-7; perhaps TRBD2 as D (6 bases). In DNA, the CDR3 is TGCGCCAGCAGCCAAGATCGTAGGGAGGCTAACATTTGGAGGGAGCAGTACTTC. Residues: CASSQDRREANIWREQYF.